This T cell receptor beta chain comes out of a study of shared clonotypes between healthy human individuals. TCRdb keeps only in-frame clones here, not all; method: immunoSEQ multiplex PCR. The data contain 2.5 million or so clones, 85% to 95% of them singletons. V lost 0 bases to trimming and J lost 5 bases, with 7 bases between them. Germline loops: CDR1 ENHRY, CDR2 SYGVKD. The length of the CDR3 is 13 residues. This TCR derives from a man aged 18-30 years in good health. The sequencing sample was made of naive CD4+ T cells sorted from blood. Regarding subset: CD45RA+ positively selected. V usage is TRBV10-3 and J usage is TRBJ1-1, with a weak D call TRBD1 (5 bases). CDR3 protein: CAISESRGTEAFF. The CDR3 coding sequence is TGTGCCATCAGTGAGTCGAGGGGAACTGAAGCTTTCTTT.